The clone carrying this T cell receptor beta chain was seen a handful of times. As yet, its antigen is unknown. For the second PCR, which ran for about 6 to 11 cycles, a sample-barcoded 5' primer and a J-beta primer mix were used. Each TCR beta cDNA got a 12-nucleotide random molecular identifier. In TCRdb, the 5' RACE reads were re-called with MiXCR into one record per CDR3 protein. The data contain fewer than 900,000 distinct CDR3 sequences, 49% of them seen just once; the ten biggest clones take up 30% to 35%. This entry is derived from a study of blood T cells in healthy people across ages. Points from the study as a whole: The donors' CMV status was not determined, possibly confounding changes in expanded clonotypes.

The CDR3 spans 14 residues. CDR1 SGHTA and CDR2 FQGNSA come from the germline V gene. The J segment lost 6 bases and the V segment lost 7 bases, leaving 8 bases of the junction unmatched. The V gene is TRBV7-2, the J gene TRBJ1-4; TRBD1 agrees at 7 bases. The sequenced sample was blood. This sequence originates from a woman in her sixties or seventies in good health. CDR3 in DNA: TGTGCCAGCATCCGCCGCAGGGGGGATGAAAAACTGTTTTTT. It encodes CASIRRRGDEKLFF.